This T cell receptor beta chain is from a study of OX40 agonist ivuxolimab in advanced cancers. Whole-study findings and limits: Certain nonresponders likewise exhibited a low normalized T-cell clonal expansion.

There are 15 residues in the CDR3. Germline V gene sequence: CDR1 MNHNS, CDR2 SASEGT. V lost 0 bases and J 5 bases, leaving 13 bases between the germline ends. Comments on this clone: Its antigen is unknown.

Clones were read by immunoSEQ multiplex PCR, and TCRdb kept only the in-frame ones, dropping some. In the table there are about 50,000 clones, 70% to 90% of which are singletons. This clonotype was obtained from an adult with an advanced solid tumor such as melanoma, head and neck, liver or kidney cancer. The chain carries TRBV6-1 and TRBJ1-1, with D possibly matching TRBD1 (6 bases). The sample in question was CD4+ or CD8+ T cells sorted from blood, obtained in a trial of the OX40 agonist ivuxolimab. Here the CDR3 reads CASSEAGQGSTEAFF. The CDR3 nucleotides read TGTGCCAGCAGTGAAGCGGGACAAGGGTCGACTGAAGCTTTCTTT.